The 11 T cell receptor beta chains listed next were all sequenced from one sample in a study of blood T cell repertoires in COVID-19. Method: immunoSEQ multiplex PCR; TCRdb's copy keeps in-frame clones and lacks some. Of about 70,000 clones in the sample, more than 80% were seen once. The sequenced sample was peripheral blood. These receptors were obtained from a man aged 50 to 59 with acute or convalescent COVID-19.

V is TRBV7-2 and J is TRBJ2-1, with 7 bases aligning to TRBD1. The CDR3 is made up of 15 amino acids. The germline CDR1 and CDR2 sequences are SGHTA and FQGNSA. The V gene end was trimmed by 7 bases and the J gene end by 8 bases; junction bases not matched to a gene: 14. CDR3 nucleotides: TGTGCCAGCAACAGACAGGGTGCATCAGTCGATGAGCAGTTCTTC. Its translation is CASNRQGASVDEQFF.

The V gene is TRBV24-1, the J gene TRBJ2-3, with a tentative D call TRBD1 (6 bases). V shed 5 bases and J shed 5 bases, with 13 bases lying between them. Germline V gives CDR1 KGHDR, CDR2 SFDVKD. This CDR3 comprises 14 residues. The CDR3: CATSGGGFIDTQYF. The CDR3 DNA reads as TGTGCCACCAGTGGTGGGGGCTTTATAGATACGCAGTATTTT.

The chain combines TRBV19 with TRBJ2-1, with 7 bases fitting TRBD2. The CDR3 spans 16 residues. Germline trimming cut 8 bases from V and 3 bases from J; bases unmatched to any gene: 13. The germline V gene has CDR1 LNHDA and CDR2 SQIVND (reference sequence). The CDR3 bases are TGTGCCAGTCTTGACGGGAGCCGGGGGGTCTACAATGAGCAGTTCTTC. It codes for CASLDGSRGVYNEQFF.

As DNA, the CDR3 is TGTGCCAGCAGCTCGTCCTTTATGGGAGGGTACGAGCAGTACTTC. Its protein product is CASSSSFMGGYEQYF. The rearrangement joins TRBV13 to TRBJ2-7; TRBD2 matches 7 bases. V dropped 4 bases and J dropped 4; count of bases not matched to a gene: 10. CDR3 length: 15 residues. Germline lookup yields CDR1 PRHDT and CDR2 FYEKMQ (reference sequence). Full variable domain (outside the CDR3, taken from reference TRBV13 and TRBJ2-7): AAGVIQSPRHLIKEKRETATLKCYPIPRHDTVYWYQQGPGQDPQFLISFYEKMQSDKGSIPDRFSAQQFSDYHSELNMSSLELGDSALYFCASSSSFMGGYEQYFGPGTRLTVT.

This chain joins TRBV27 and TRBJ2-2; D perhaps matches TRBD1 (6 bases). From germline, CDR1 is MNHEY and CDR2 SMNVEV (reference sequence). V lost 2 bases, J lost 6 bases, and 10 bases lay in between. CDR3 length equals 14 residues. This CDR3 reads CASSLDRFSGELFF. CDR3 sequence (DNA): TGTGCCAGCAGTTTAGACAGGTTCTCCGGGGAGCTGTTTTTT.

The chain carries TRBV7-9 and TRBJ2-7; 7 bases line up with TRBD1. V lost 3 bases, J lost 4 bases, and 9 bases stayed unmatched. The CDR3 consists of 15 residues. Germline lookup yields CDR1 SEHNR and CDR2 FQNEAQ (reference sequence). For the CDR3, the DNA is TGTGCCAGCAGCTTCTGGACAGGAGATGGGTACGAGCAGTACTTC. This sequence encodes CASSFWTGDGYEQYF. The full variable domain, with the rest looked up from reference TRBV7-9 and TRBJ2-7, is DTGVSQNPRHKITKRGQNVTFRCDPISEHNRLYWYRQTLGQGPEFLTYFQNEAQLEKSRLLSDRFSAERPKGSFSTLEIQRTEQGDSAMYLCASSFWTGDGYEQYFGPGTRLTVT.

This clone appeared a single time. The V gene is TRBV5-6, the J gene TRBJ2-7; 9 bases align to TRBD2. With 2 bases clipped from V and 1 base from J, the junction kept 7 bases outside the gene matches. The CDR3 has 16 amino acids. The germline V gene has CDR1 SGHDT and CDR2 YYEEEE. The CDR3 region is CASSFLSGLASYEQYF. The DNA for the CDR3 is TGTGCCAGCAGCTTCCTTTCCGGACTAGCGTCCTACGAGCAGTACTTC. The full variable domain, in which reference TRBV5-6 and TRBJ2-7 provide the parts outside the CDR3, is DAGVTQSPTHLIKTRGQQVTLRCSPKSGHDTVSWYQQALGQGPQFIFQYYEEEERQRGNFPDRFSGHQFPNYSSELNVNALLLGDSALYLCASSFLSGLASYEQYFGPGTRLTVT.

The chain links TRBV14 to TRBJ2-2; D is ambiguous. Per germline, CDR1 SGHDN and CDR2 FVKESK. Trimming took off 6 bases at V and 1 base at J, with 9 bases between the two ends. This CDR3 contains 14 residues. CDR3 region: CASSPMWNTGELFF. The CDR3 region has the DNA TGTGCCAGCAGTCCCATGTGGAACACCGGGGAGCTGTTTTTT.

V and J are TRBV4-1 and TRBJ2-1, with 8 bases identical to TRBD1. Trimming took 0 bases from V and 6 from J; bases not matched to a gene: 7. CDR1 and CDR2 from the germline V gene are MGHRA and YSYEKL. The CDR3 extends over 16 amino acids. CDR3 coding DNA: TGCGCCAGCAGCCAAGAGCGCTCACAGGGGGGCAATGAGCAGTTCTTC. Its translation: CASSQERSQGGNEQFF.

The rearrangement uses TRBV6-5 and TRBJ1-2; D remains ambiguous. This CDR3 is 14 amino acids long. Germline values: CDR1 MNHEY, CDR2 SVGAGI. The V end was cut by 6 bases, the J end by 4 bases, with 15 bases between. The CDR3 DNA reads as TGTGCCAGCAGACCTGGTAATGGAGGCTATGGCTACACCTTC. Residues: CASRPGNGGYGYTF.

This chain links TRBV4-3 with TRBJ2-2, with D possibly being TRBD2 (6 bases). The CDR3 covers 17 residues. The V and J ends lost 0 bases and 5 bases respectively, with 16 bases between them. The germline gives CDR1 LGHNA, CDR2 YSLEER. CDR3 amino acids: CASSQDSLGRGTGELFF. Here the CDR3 DNA reads TGCGCCAGCAGCCAAGATTCTCTCGGGAGAGGAACCGGGGAGCTGTTTTTT.